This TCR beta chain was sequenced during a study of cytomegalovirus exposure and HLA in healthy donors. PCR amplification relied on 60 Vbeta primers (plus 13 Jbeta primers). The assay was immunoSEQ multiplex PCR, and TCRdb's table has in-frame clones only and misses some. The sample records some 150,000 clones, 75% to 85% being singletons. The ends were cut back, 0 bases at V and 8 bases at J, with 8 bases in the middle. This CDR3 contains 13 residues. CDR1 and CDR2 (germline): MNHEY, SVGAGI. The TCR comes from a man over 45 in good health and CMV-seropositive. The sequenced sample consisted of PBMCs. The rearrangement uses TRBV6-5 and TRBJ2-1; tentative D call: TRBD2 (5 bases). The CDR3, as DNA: TGTGCCAGCAGTTACTCGAGGGTACATGAGCAGTTCTTC. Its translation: CASSYSRVHEQFF.